These 5 T cell receptor beta chains were all obtained from the same sample, sequenced in a study of naive and memory T cell subsets. Overall study findings and caveats: Especially in CD8 cells, naive repertoires contained a few larger clonotypes, possibly CD45RA-re-expressing memory cells.

The beta constant-region primer was an equimolar mix of two oligonucleotides covering TRBC1 and TRBC2. Ligated cDNA was amplified by four rounds of PCR with nested alpha and beta constant-region primers and SP2. TCRdb independently ran MiXCR on the UMI-ligation and nested PCR reads; one entry per CDR3 protein. This table has 120,000 to 150,000 distinct CDR3 sequences, more than 15% appearing once. These receptors' antigens are unknown. Source material: naive CD8+ T cells from blood. These receptors all stem from a human donor in good health.

The chain joins TRBV12-3 or TRBV12-4 to TRBJ1-1, with D possibly matching TRBD1 (5 bases). Trimming stripped 1 base from V and 8 bases from J, with 11 bases between. The CDR3 has 13 amino acids. CDR3 sequence (DNA): TGTGCCAGCAGTTTAGGATCAGGGACCGAAGCTTTCTTT. It is translated as CASSLGSGTEAFF.

CDR3 coding DNA: TGTGCCAGCAGCGAAAGCGGGGGGACCTACAATGAGCAGTTCTTC. This codes for CASSESGGTYNEQFF. The chain recombines TRBV7-3 with TRBJ2-1, with 9 bases lining up with TRBD2. The CDR3 runs to 15 residues. The germline gives CDR1 SGHTA, CDR2 FQGTGA. Germline trimming cut 5 bases from V and 2 bases from J; bases unmatched to any gene: 4.

The CDR3 here is CASSVGSSGSSYEQYF. For the CDR3, the DNA is TGTGCCAGCAGCGTAGGTTCTAGCGGGAGCAGCTACGAGCAGTACTTC. The chain combines TRBV9 with TRBJ2-7; 10 bases are shared with TRBD2. V was pared by 0 bases and J by 3 bases, with 6 bases of the junction left unmatched. The CDR3 is 16 amino acids. CDR1 is SGDLS, CDR2 YYNGEE, per germline.

This clonotype has just a few counts. The chain recombines TRBV29-1 with TRBJ2-2; 10 bases are a match to TRBD2. J gave up 2 bases and V 2 bases, and 2 bases lay outside the gene matches. CDR1 and CDR2 from the germline V gene are SQVTM and ANQGSEA. The CDR3 is 15 amino acids. The CDR3 reads CSVELAGDNTGELFF. In DNA, the CDR3 is TGCAGCGTTGAACTAGCGGGGGACAACACCGGGGAGCTGTTTTTT.

The rearrangement joins TRBV12-3 or TRBV12-4 to TRBJ2-1; either TRBD1 or TRBD2 may fit D (7 bases each). Deletions cut 3 bases from V and 5 bases from J, with 14 bases between. The CDR3 totals 15 residues. The CDR3 DNA reads as TGTGCCAGCAGTTTGTGGCAGGGGGGGGACAATGAGCAGTTCTTC. Amino acid sequence: CASSLWQGGDNEQFF.